The 24 T cell receptor beta chains presented below share a single source sample, sequenced in a study of T cell repertoires in cytomegalovirus infection. Their antigens are not known. TCRdb reprocessed the reads via MiXCR and lists one record per CDR3 protein. The sample yields roughly 800,000 distinct CDR3 sequences, approximately 32% seen once. The sequences come from cultured CD8+ T cells from PBMCs, collected from culture after CMV antigen stimulation. These TCRs come from a human donor in good health (CMV status not recorded). Some clones in this sample may be carry-over from other donors' samples.

V usage is TRBV6-8 and J usage is TRBJ2-1; weak D call: TRBD1 (5 bases). The length of the CDR3 is 12 residues. CDR1 is MNHGY, CDR2 SAAAGT, per germline. V dropped 6 bases and J dropped 9 bases, with 12 bases sitting between them. The CDR3 sequence is CASSSGFGEQFF. For the CDR3, the DNA is TGTGCCAGCAGCTCAGGGTTTGGTGAGCAGTTCTTC.

This clonotype turned up a few times. The chain links TRBV7-8 to TRBJ1-5, with TRBD1 as a possible D gene (6 bases). Germline V CDR1 and CDR2: SGHVS, FQNEAQ. The CDR3 loop spans 14 amino acids. The V and J ends lost 1 base and 5 bases respectively, with 9 bases between them. The CDR3 region is CASSLVGGHQPQHF. The CDR3 region has the DNA TGTGCCAGCAGCTTAGTGGGGGGGCATCAGCCCCAGCATTTT.

The chain carries TRBV7-9 and TRBJ1-1, with unresolved D. V was pared by 7 bases and J by 4 bases, with 13 bases between. Germline CDR1 and CDR2: SEHNR and FQNEAQ (reference sequence). The CDR3 is 13 residues long. The CDR3 here is CASTSGVSTEAFF. DNA of the CDR3: TGTGCCAGCACTTCCGGGGTATCCACTGAAGCTTTCTTT.

V usage is TRBV28 and J usage is TRBJ1-1; the D is unclear. Germline-derived CDR1 and CDR2 are MDHEN and SYDVKM. The CDR3 runs to 13 residues. V was cut by 7 bases and J by 6 bases, with 15 bases left in between. The CDR3 region has the DNA TGTGCCAGCACCGCGTGGCAGTCCGCTGAAGCTTTCTTT. This encodes CASTAWQSAEAFF.

The V and J genes are TRBV7-6 and TRBJ2-5; 8 bases line up with TRBD2. There are 15 residues in the CDR3. Germline V gives CDR1 SGHVS, CDR2 FNYEAQ. The J segment lost 5 bases and the V segment lost 5 bases, leaving 10 bases of the junction unmatched. This chain's CDR3 is CASSPTPGGLETQYF. CDR3 sequence (DNA): TGTGCCAGCAGCCCCACCCCGGGGGGGCTTGAGACCCAGTACTTC.

The chain is built from TRBV7-9 and TRBJ2-7, with D unclear. There are 13 residues in the CDR3. V dropped 4 bases and J dropped 2 bases, with 9 bases sitting between them. Germline lookup yields CDR1 SEHNR and CDR2 FQNEAQ (reference sequence). CDR3 amino acids: CASSSGLTYEQYF. The CDR3 coding sequence is TGTGCCAGCAGCTCGGGTCTTACCTACGAGCAGTACTTC.

The sample holds a few counts of this clonotype. The V and J genes are TRBV2 and TRBJ2-7; D gene uncertain. V was pared by 2 bases and J by 3 bases, with 5 bases between. This CDR3 is 12 amino acids long. Per germline, CDR1 SNHLY and CDR2 FYNNEI. The DNA of the CDR3 is TGTGCCAGCAGTGAAACGAGCTACGAGCAGTACGTC. Its translation is CASSETSYEQYV.

In regard to this clonotype: This clone may be a read error of a much larger clone one base away. The CDR3 carries no conserved terminal phenylalanine or tryptophan, so it likely arises from a read error. The chain links TRBV6-5 to TRBJ2-7, with a tentative D call TRBD1 (5 bases). The CDR3 consists of 15 residues. Trimming stripped 2 bases from V and 3 bases from J, with 14 bases between. Germline assignment: CDR1 MNHEY and CDR2 SVGAGI. CDR3: CASSYGAGPFYEQYS. The CDR3 DNA is TGTGCCAGCAGTTACGGGGCAGGGCCCTTCTACGAGCAGTACTCC.

The chain combines TRBV7-8 with TRBJ1-1, with 7 bases that match TRBD1. CDR1 is SGHVS and CDR2 is FQNEAQ in the germline V gene. V gave up 5 bases and J gave up 3 bases; unmatched junction bases: 3. The CDR3 covers 13 residues. The CDR3, as DNA: TGTGCCAGCAGCATGGACAGGCACACTGAAGCTTTCTTT. Its protein product is CASSMDRHTEAFF. Supplemented by reference TRBV7-8 and TRBJ1-1, the full variable domain reads GAGVSQSPRYKVAKRGQDVALRCDPISGHVSLFWYQQALGQGPEFLTYFQNEAQLDKSGLPSDRFFAERPEGSVSTLKIQRTQQEDSAVYLCASSMDRHTEAFFGQGTRLTVV.

This chain uses TRBV9 with TRBJ2-3, with a weak D call TRBD2 (5 bases). This CDR3 comprises 16 residues. Per the germline V gene, CDR1 is SGDLS and CDR2 is YYNGEE. V was pared by 0 bases and J by 0 bases, with 11 bases between. Here the CDR3 reads CASSVAGQRSTDTQYF. CDR3 coding DNA: TGTGCCAGCAGCGTAGCGGGCCAGCGGAGCACAGATACGCAGTATTTT.

This clonotype was counted between two and nine times. V usage is TRBV7-9 and J usage is TRBJ2-2, with a possible D match to TRBD2 (5 bases). Germline loops: CDR1 SEHNR, CDR2 FQNEAQ (reference sequence). CDR3 length equals 16 residues. Trimming removed 4 bases at V and 4 bases at J, with 16 bases between. The CDR3 sequence is CASSSSWAPSTGELFF. In nucleotides, the CDR3 is TGTGCCAGCAGCTCTAGCTGGGCGCCGAGCACCGGGGAGCTGTTTTTT.

As regards this clonotype: A much larger clone lies one base from this, so it may be a read error. This rearrangement joins TRBV4-1 to TRBJ2-1; the D gene could be TRBD1 or TRBD2 (5 bases each). Germline values: CDR1 MGHRA, CDR2 YSYEKL. CDR3 length equals 14 residues. V gave up 4 bases and J gave up 8 bases, with 15 bases separating them. The CDR3 spells CASSLYAWDDEQFF. The DNA for the CDR3 is TGCGCCAGCAGCCTCTACGCCTGGGACGATGAGCAGTTCTTC.

This clonotype was counted a few times. The rearrangement uses TRBV7-9 and TRBJ2-1, with 10 bases matching TRBD2. V shed 5 bases, J shed 5 bases, and the junction held 9 bases outside the gene matches. Looked up from germline, CDR1 is SEHNR and CDR2 is FQNEAQ (reference sequence). The CDR3 totals 16 residues. CDR3 protein: CASSKILAGPDNEQFF. DNA of the CDR3: TGTGCCAGCAGCAAAATACTAGCGGGGCCAGACAATGAGCAGTTCTTC.

This clonotype was seen only a few times. The chain couples TRBV6-2 or TRBV6-3 to TRBJ1-1; D unclear. CDR3 size: 13 residues. The germline V gene encodes CDR1 MNHEY and CDR2 SVGEGT. The V end lost 8 bases, the J end lost 1 base, and 11 bases lay between the germline ends. The CDR3 loop reads CASRQVQNTEAFF. The CDR3 nucleotides are TGTGCCAGCCGCCAGGTCCAGAACACTGAAGCTTTCTTT.

This sequence joins TRBV12-3 or TRBV12-4 and TRBJ1-2; 8 nucleotides align to TRBD1. With V trimmed by 1 base and J by 7 bases, 2 bases remained unmatched. The CDR3 spans 13 residues. The CDR3 DNA reads TGTGCCAGCAGTTTAGGCAGGGGGCCTGGCTACACCTTC. This codes for CASSLGRGPGYTF.

In this sample, this clonotype turned up many times. The rearrangement links TRBV7-2 to TRBJ1-2, with 9 bases matching TRBD1. Looked up from germline, CDR1 is SGHTA and CDR2 is FQGNSA. V was pared by 1 base and J by 6 bases, with 9 bases of the junction left unmatched. The CDR3 has 16 residues. The CDR3 spells CASSLVGTGFPHGYTF. The CDR3 DNA is TGTGCCAGCAGCTTAGTTGGGACAGGGTTTCCCCATGGCTACACCTTC.

The genes are TRBV6-2 or TRBV6-3 and TRBJ1-1; unclear D gene. CDR3 size: 11 residues. Germline loops: CDR1 MNHEY, CDR2 SVGEGT. V lost 5 bases to trimming and J lost 4 bases, with 5 bases between them. The DNA of the CDR3 is TGTGCCAGCAGTGCCGCCACTGAAGCTTTCTTT. It encodes CASSAATEAFF.

J is TRBJ2-7 and V is TRBV12-3 or TRBV12-4; D is perhaps TRBD2 (6 bases). V gave up 5 bases and J gave up 6 bases, with 20 bases separating them. The CDR3 runs 15 residues. As DNA, the CDR3 is TGTGCCAGCAGTCCCTCAGGGAGGTCGTCGGTCGAGCAGTACTTC. Its translation is CASSPSGRSSVEQYF.

The rearrangement links TRBV2 to TRBJ2-7; the D gene is possibly TRBD1 (6 bases). The CDR3 has 15 amino acids. V lost 6 bases to trimming and J lost 3 bases, with 18 bases between them. Germline loops: CDR1 SNHLY, CDR2 FYNNEI. The chain's CDR3 is CASSAAQGHYYEQYV. CDR3 in DNA: TGTGCCAGCAGCGCCGCGCAGGGGCACTACTACGAGCAGTACGTC.

This chain uses TRBV27 with TRBJ2-4; D not certain. CDR1 MNHEY and CDR2 SMNVEV come from the germline V gene (reference sequence). V lost 2 bases to trimming and J lost 9 bases, with 11 bases between them. The CDR3 consists of 13 residues. The CDR3 region is CASSLSPLGIQYF. CDR3 bases: TGTGCCAGCAGTTTAAGCCCTTTGGGCATTCAGTACTTC.

This clonotype was picked up a small number of times. V gene TRBV20-1 combines with J gene TRBJ2-1; 8 nucleotides agree with TRBD1. CDR1 is DFQATT, CDR2 SNEGSKA, per germline (reference sequence). The V and J ends lost 3 bases and 4 bases, in that order; junction bases with no gene match: 11. The CDR3 contains 16 residues. CDR3 nucleotide sequence: TGCAGTGCTAGGCACAGGGGGGTGGGTGCGTACAATGAGCAGTTCTTC. This translates into CSARHRGVGAYNEQFF.

This clonotype has only a few counts. This chain links TRBV12-3 or TRBV12-4 with TRBJ2-1, with 9 bases lining up with TRBD1. The V segment lost 6 bases and the J segment 5 bases; nucleotides outside the gene matches: 11. The CDR3 has 16 residues. CDR3 sequence (DNA): TGTGCCAGCAGGGGCTCGGGACAGGGTAGGCACAATGAGCAGTTCTTC. This codes for CASRGSGQGRHNEQFF.

This rearrangement joins TRBV7-4 to TRBJ1-2; D unclear. The CDR3 extends over 14 amino acids. Trimming stripped 4 bases from V and 3 bases from J, with 12 bases between. Germline values: CDR1 SGHVT, CDR2 SQSDAQ. The CDR3 DNA reads TGTGCCAGCAGCTACCCCCCTGGTTACTATGGCTACACCTTC. The encoded protein is CASSYPPGYYGYTF.

This clonotype has a handful of counts. This chain uses TRBV25-1 with TRBJ2-7; D is uncertain. Germline-derived CDR1 and CDR2 are MGHDK and SYGVNS. V was trimmed by 2 bases and J by 4 bases, leaving 6 bases between them. The CDR3 is 12 residues long. CDR3 sequence: CASSENVYEQYF. The CDR3 DNA sequence: TGTGCCAGCAGTGAAAATGTATACGAGCAGTACTTC.